This TCR beta chain is drawn from a study of glioma-infiltrating T cells. Study results and caveats: Above-expected tissue-blood divergence occurred in all gliomas, most in low-grade ones. Only very few CDR3 sequences appeared in both tissue and blood.

With 0 bases removed from V and 3 bases from J, the gap between germline ends came to 16 bases. CDR1 is SQVTM, CDR2 ANQGSEA, per germline. This CDR3 is built from 16 residues. Amplification of TCR alpha and beta CDR3 regions from RNA used iRepertoire nested multiplex PCR. TCRdb itself ran the multiplex PCR reads through MiXCR, one entry per CDR3 protein. The sample carries under 200,000 distinct CDR3 sequences, more than 35% recorded once. In regard to this clonotype: The antigen is unknown.

What was sequenced was glioma tissue, nonneoplastic brain tissue, or PBMCs (not recorded which). This receptor was obtained from a human donor with low-grade glioma or glioblastoma, undergoing nonglioma brain surgery, or in good health (not recorded which). V usage is TRBV29-1 and J usage is TRBJ2-3; a weak D match, TRBD1 (6 bases). The CDR3 nucleotides read TGCAGCGTTGAAGATCTCCGCAGGGGAAGAACAGATACGCAGTATTTT. It encodes CSVEDLRRGRTDTQYF.